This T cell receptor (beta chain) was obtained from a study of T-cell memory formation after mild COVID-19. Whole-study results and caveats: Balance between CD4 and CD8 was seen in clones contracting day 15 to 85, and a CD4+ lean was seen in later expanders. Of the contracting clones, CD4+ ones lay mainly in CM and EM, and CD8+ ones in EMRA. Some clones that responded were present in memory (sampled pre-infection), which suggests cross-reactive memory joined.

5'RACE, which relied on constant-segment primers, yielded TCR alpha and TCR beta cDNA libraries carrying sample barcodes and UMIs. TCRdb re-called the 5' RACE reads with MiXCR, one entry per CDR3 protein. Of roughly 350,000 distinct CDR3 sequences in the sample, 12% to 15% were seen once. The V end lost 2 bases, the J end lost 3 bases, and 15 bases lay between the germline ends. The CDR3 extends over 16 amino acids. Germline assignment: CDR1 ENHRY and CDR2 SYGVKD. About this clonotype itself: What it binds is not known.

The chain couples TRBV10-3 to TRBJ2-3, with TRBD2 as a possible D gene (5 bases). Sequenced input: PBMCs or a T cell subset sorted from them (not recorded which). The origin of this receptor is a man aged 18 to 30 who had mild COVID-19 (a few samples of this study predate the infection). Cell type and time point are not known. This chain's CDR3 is CAISEPTIRGTDTQYF. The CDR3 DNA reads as TGTGCCATCAGTGAGCCCACTATCCGGGGAACAGATACGCAGTATTTT.